Following are 10 T cell receptor beta chains from one sample sequenced in a study of T-cell reconstitution after alpha-beta-depleted transplantation in children. The TCRbeta library was prepared with unique molecular identifiers. TCRdb re-called the PCR reads through MiXCR, storing one row per CDR3 protein. The sample holds almost 600,000 distinct CDR3 sequences, 25% to 30% seen once. The sample was PBMCs, taken before TCRalphabeta/CD19-depleted stem cell transplant. Receptors originate from a boy in the first two years of life with Wiskott-Aldrich syndrome, due to receive a stem cell transplant.

The chain employs TRBV20-1 and TRBJ2-7; 11 bases align to TRBD2. V gave up 0 bases and J gave up 1 base; unmatched junction bases: 5. Per the germline V gene, CDR1 is DFQATT and CDR2 is SNEGSKA (reference sequence). The CDR3 is made up of 16 amino acids. In DNA form, the CDR3 reads TGCAGTGCTAGAGATCGCGCTAGCGGGGGGTCCTACGAGCAGTACTTC. Protein product: CSARDRASGGSYEQYF.

This clonotype was recorded a few times. One junction end disagrees with the germline gene, perhaps due to a read error. The chain has TRBV5-1 and TRBJ2-7; 11 nucleotides line up with TRBD2. From germline, CDR1 is SGHRS and CDR2 YFSETQ. The CDR3 consists of 15 residues. CDR3 sequence reads: CASSSGLADSYEQYF. CDR3 nucleotide sequence: TGTGCCAGCAGCTCGGGACTAGCGGATTCCTACGAGCAGTACTTC.

This chain uses TRBV18 with TRBJ1-5, with D uncertain. CDR3 length: 12 amino acids. Trimming took off 2 bases at V and 13 bases at J, with 12 bases between the two ends. The V gene's germline CDR1 is KGHSH and CDR2 LQKENI. CDR3 coding DNA: TGTGCCAGCTCACCAAGGCCTAGGCCTCAGCATTTT. Protein product: CASSPRPRPQHF. Full variable domain (rest looked up from reference TRBV18 and TRBJ1-5): NAGVMQNPRHLVRRRGQEARLRCSPMKGHSHVYWYRQLPEEGLKFMVYLQKENIIDESGMPKERFSAEFPKEGPSILRIQQVVRGDSAAYFCASSPRPRPQHFGDGTRLSIL.

This clonotype occurred a few times. The V and J genes are TRBV6-1 and TRBJ2-3; no firm D call. The length of the CDR3 is 13 residues. Germline V gene sequence: CDR1 MNHNS, CDR2 SASEGT. Between the trimmed V and J ends, which lost 6 bases and 2 bases, there was a span of 9 bases. The CDR3 reads CASRARNTDTQYF. In nucleotides, the CDR3 is TGTGCCAGCAGAGCACGAAACACAGATACGCAGTATTTT.

This clonotype has more than one count but fewer than ten. V usage is TRBV20-1 and J usage is TRBJ1-2; D is possibly TRBD1 (6 bases). The length of the CDR3 is 14 residues. Trimming pared 5 bases from V and 7 bases from J, leaving 20 bases between. Germline CDR1 DFQATT, CDR2 SNEGSKA (reference sequence). The CDR3 region has the DNA TGCAGTGCTGAACACAGGGTCCAGGGTGGTGGCTACACCTTC. It codes for CSAEHRVQGGGYTF.

The V gene is TRBV5-1, the J gene TRBJ1-1; a possible D gene is TRBD1 (6 bases). Germline CDR1 is SGHRS and CDR2 is YFSETQ. With 6 bases removed from V and 5 bases from J, the gap between germline ends came to 17 bases. The CDR3 totals 14 residues. This chain's CDR3 is CASNGGGRGTEAFF. As DNA, the CDR3 is TGCGCCAGCAACGGTGGGGGCAGGGGAACTGAAGCTTTCTTT.

The chain combines TRBV29-1 with TRBJ1-1; D is undetermined. The CDR3 spans 14 residues. In germline, CDR1 is SQVTM, CDR2 ANQGSEA. The V gene lost 5 bases and the J gene lost 0 bases, with 13 bases spanning the gap. This CDR3 reads CSVRRALMNTEAFF. The CDR3 DNA is TGCAGCGTTCGGAGAGCTCTCATGAACACTGAAGCTTTCTTT.

The chain links TRBV5-4 to TRBJ2-1; 8 nucleotides align to TRBD2. J was trimmed by 4 bases and V by 4 bases; bases with no gene match: 4. Germline CDR1 SGHNT, CDR2 YYREEE (reference sequence). The CDR3 loop spans 14 amino acids. In DNA, the CDR3 is TGTGCCAGCAGCCCGGGAGGGAGATACAATGAGCAGTTCTTC. It encodes CASSPGGRYNEQFF.

The CDR3 loop reads CASSVSGRELTTGELFF. Written as DNA, the CDR3 is TGTGCCAGCAGCGTATCCGGGCGGGAACTTACAACCGGGGAGCTGTTTTTT. V and J are TRBV9 and TRBJ2-2, with D maybe TRBD2 (6 bases). Germline V gene data show CDR1 as SGDLS and CDR2 as YYNGEE. The CDR3 spans 17 residues. Trimming removed 1 base from V and 5 bases from J, with 18 bases in between. Filled out from reference TRBV9 and TRBJ2-2, the complete variable domain reads DSGVTQTPKHLITATGQRVTLRCSPRSGDLSVYWYQQSLDQGLQFLIQYYNGEERAKGNILERFSAQQFPDLHSELNLSSLELGDSALYFCASSVSGRELTTGELFFGEGSRLTVL.

This clonotype was observed a handful of times. The chain couples TRBV20-1 to TRBJ2-3, with 9 bases aligning to TRBD2. J was trimmed by 4 bases and V by 3 bases; bases with no gene match: 14. CDR3 length: 17 residues. CDR1 and CDR2 (germline): DFQATT, SNEGSKA (reference sequence). The CDR3: CSASPAGGLYRPDTQYF. CDR3 bases: TGCAGTGCTAGTCCGGCGGGAGGGCTGTATCGACCAGATACGCAGTATTTT.